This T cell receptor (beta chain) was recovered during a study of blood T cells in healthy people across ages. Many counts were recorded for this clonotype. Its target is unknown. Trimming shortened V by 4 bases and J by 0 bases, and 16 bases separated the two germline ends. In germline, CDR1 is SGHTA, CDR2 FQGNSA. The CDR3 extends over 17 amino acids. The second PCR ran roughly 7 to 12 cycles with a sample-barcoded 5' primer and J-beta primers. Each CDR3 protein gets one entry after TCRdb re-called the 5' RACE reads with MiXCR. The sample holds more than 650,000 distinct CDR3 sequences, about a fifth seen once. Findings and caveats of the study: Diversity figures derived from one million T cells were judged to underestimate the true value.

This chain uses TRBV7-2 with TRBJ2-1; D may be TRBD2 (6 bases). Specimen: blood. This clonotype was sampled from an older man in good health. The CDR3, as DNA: TGTGCCAGCAGCTCCCTCTTTCTCGGGAGCTCCTACAATGAGCAGTTCTTC. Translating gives CASSSLFLGSSYNEQFF.